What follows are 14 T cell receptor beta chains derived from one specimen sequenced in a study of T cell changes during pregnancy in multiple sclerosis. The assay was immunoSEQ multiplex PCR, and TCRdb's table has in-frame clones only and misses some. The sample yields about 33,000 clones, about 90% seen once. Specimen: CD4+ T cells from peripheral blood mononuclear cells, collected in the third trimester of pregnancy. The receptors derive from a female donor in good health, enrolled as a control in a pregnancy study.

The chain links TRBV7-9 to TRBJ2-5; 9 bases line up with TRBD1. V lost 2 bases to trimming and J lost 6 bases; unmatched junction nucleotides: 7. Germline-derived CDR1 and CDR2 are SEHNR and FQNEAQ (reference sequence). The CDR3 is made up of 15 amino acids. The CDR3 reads CASSLIGQGMKTQYF. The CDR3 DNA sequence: TGTGCCAGCAGCTTAATTGGACAGGGGATGAAGACCCAGTACTTC.

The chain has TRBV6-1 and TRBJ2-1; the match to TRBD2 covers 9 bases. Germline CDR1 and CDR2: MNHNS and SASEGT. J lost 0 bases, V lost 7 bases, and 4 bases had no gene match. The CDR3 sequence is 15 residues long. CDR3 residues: CASTRGGASYNEQFF. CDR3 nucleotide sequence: TGTGCCAGCACACGCGGGGGGGCCTCCTACAATGAGCAGTTCTTC.

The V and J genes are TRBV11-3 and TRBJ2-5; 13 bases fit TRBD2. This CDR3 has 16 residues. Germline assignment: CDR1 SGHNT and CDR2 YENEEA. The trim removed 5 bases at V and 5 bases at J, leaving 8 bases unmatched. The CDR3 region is CASSPGLAGSRETQYF. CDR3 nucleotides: TGTGCCAGCAGCCCGGGACTAGCGGGATCCCGGGAGACCCAGTACTTC.

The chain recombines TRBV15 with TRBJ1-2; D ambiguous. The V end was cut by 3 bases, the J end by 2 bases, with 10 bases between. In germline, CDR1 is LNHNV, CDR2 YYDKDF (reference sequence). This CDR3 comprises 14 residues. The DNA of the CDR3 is TGTGCCACCAGCAGCTACGGAGGCAACTATGGCTACACCTTC. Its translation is CATSSYGGNYGYTF.

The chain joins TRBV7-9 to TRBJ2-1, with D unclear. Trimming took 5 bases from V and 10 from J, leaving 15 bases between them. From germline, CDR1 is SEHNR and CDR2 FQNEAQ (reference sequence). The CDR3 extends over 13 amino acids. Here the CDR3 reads CASSILTLSEQFF. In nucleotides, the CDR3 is TGTGCCAGCAGCATTCTGACTCTTTCGGAGCAGTTCTTC.

In DNA form, the CDR3 reads TGTGCCAGCAGCTTATCTCGGACACACGTGGAGACCCAGTACTTC. Its protein is CASSLSRTHVETQYF. V usage is TRBV7-3 and J usage is TRBJ2-5; perhaps TRBD1 as D (5 bases). CDR3 length: 15 residues. V was pared by 2 bases and J by 5 bases, with 15 bases between. Germline V gene data show CDR1 as SGHTA and CDR2 as FQGTGA.

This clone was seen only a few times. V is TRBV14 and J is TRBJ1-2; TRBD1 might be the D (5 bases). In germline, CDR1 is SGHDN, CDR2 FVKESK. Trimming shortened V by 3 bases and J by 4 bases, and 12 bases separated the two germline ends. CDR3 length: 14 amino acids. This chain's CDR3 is CASSHMGQVYGYTF. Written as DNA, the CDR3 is TGTGCCAGCAGCCATATGGGGCAGGTCTATGGCTACACCTTC.

CDR3 protein: CASSELWPSGGTRMSTDTQYF. The CDR3 DNA reads as TGTGCCAGCAGTGAACTATGGCCTAGCGGGGGCACTCGAATGAGCACAGATACGCAGTATTTT. This chain connects TRBV6-1 to TRBJ2-3, with TRBD2 matching over 10 bases. Germline lookup yields CDR1 MNHNS and CDR2 SASEGT. The CDR3 runs 21 residues. After removal of 2 bases from V and 0 bases from J, the junction contained 17 bases not matched to a gene.

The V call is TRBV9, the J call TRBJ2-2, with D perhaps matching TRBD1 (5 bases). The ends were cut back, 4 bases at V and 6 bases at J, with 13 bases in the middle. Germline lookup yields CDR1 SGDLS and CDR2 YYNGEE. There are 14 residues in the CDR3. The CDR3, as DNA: TGTGCCAGCAGCAGGTCGACAGATCCCGGGGAGCTGTTTTTT. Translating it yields CASSRSTDPGELFF.

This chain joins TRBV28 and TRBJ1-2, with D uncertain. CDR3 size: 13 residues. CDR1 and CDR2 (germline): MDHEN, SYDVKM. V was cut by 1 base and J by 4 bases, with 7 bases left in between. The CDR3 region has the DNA TGTGCCAGCAGTTTATCACAGAGCTATGGCTACACCTTC. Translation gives CASSLSQSYGYTF.

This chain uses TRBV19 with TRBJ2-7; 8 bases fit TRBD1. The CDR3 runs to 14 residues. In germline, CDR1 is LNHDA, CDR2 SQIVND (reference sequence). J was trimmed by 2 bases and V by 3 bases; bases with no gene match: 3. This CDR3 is CASSIGQGAYEQYF. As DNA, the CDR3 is TGTGCCAGTAGTATCGGACAGGGAGCCTACGAGCAGTACTTC. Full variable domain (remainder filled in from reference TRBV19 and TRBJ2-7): DGGITQSPKYLFRKEGQNVTLSCEQNLNHDAMYWYRQDPGQGLRLIYYSQIVNDFQKGDIAEGYSVSREKKESFPLTVTSAQKNPTAFYLCASSIGQGAYEQYFGPGTRLTVT.

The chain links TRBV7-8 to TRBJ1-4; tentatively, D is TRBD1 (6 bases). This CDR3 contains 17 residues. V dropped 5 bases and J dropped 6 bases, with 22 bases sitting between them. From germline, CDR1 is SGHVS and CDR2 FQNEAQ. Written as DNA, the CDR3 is TGTGCCAGCAGCAGATACCGTACTCTCCGGACAGATGAAAAACTGTTTTTT. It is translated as CASSRYRTLRTDEKLFF.

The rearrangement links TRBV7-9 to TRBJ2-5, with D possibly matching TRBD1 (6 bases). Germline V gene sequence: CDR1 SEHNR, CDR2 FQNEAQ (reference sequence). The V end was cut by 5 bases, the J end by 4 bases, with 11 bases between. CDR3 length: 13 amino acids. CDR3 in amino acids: CASSLRGVETQYF. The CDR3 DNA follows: TGTGCCAGCAGCCTCAGGGGAGTAGAGACCCAGTACTTC. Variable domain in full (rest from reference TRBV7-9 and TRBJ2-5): DTGVSQNPRHKITKRGQNVTFRCDPISEHNRLYWYRQTLGQGPEFLTYFQNEAQLEKSRLLSDRFSAERPKGSFSTLEIQRTEQGDSAMYLCASSLRGVETQYFGPGTRLLVL.

The CDR3 coding sequence is TGTGCCAGCAGTCCGCCCCCGGTTCTAGGCTATGGCTACACCTTC. Amino acid sequence: CASSPPPVLGYGYTF. This sequence joins TRBV28 and TRBJ1-2; D call uncertain. Germline CDR1 reads MDHEN; CDR2 reads SYDVKM. The V end was cut by 5 bases, the J end by 4 bases, with 17 bases between. CDR3 length: 15 amino acids.